The next 26 T cell receptor beta chains were all read from a single sample in a study of blood T cell repertoires in COVID-19. Sequencing was performed with immunoSEQ multiplex PCR; in TCRdb, only in-frame clones are kept and a portion is missing. The table lists some 150,000 clones, 85% to 90% of them singletons. Material for sequencing was peripheral blood. These receptors all stem from a woman between 35 and 50 years old with acute or convalescent COVID-19.

The J gene is TRBJ2-1, the V gene TRBV6-5; D is possibly TRBD1 (6 bases). V was pared by 0 bases and J by 4 bases, with 10 bases between. Germline CDR1 reads MNHEY; CDR2 reads SVGAGI. The CDR3 totals 15 residues. CDR3 coding DNA: TGTGCCAGCAGTTACTCCCGGGACAAATACAATGAGCAGTTCTTC. It codes for CASSYSRDKYNEQFF.

This clone was observed a single time. The chain is built from TRBV2 and TRBJ1-5; the match to TRBD1 covers 9 bases. The CDR3 extends over 14 amino acids. After removal of 5 bases from V and 4 bases from J, the junction contained 3 bases not matched to a gene. Germline V gene data show CDR1 as SNHLY and CDR2 as FYNNEI. The DNA of the CDR3 is TGTGCCAGCAGTACCGGGACAGGGAATCAGCCCCAGCATTTT. Encoded protein: CASSTGTGNQPQHF.

V gene TRBV6-5 combines with J gene TRBJ2-5; D perhaps matches TRBD1 (5 bases). Germline lookup yields CDR1 MNHEY and CDR2 SVGAGI. The V gene lost 7 bases and the J gene lost 4 bases, with 13 bases spanning the gap. CDR3 size: 13 residues. The CDR3 here is CASKVVGVETQYF. The CDR3 DNA reads TGTGCCAGCAAAGTAGTAGGGGTAGAGACCCAGTACTTC.

V usage is TRBV5-6 and J usage is TRBJ2-2, with 8 bases fitting TRBD1. From germline, CDR1 is SGHDT and CDR2 YYEEEE. J gave up 7 bases and V 2 bases, and 4 bases lay outside the gene matches. This CDR3 spans 14 amino acids. DNA for the CDR3: TGTGCCAGCAGCTTCCAGGGGGCAAGCGGGGAGCTGTTTTTT. This translates into CASSFQGASGELFF. Complete variable domain (other parts from reference TRBV5-6 and TRBJ2-2): DAGVTQSPTHLIKTRGQQVTLRCSPKSGHDTVSWYQQALGQGPQFIFQYYEEEERQRGNFPDRFSGHQFPNYSSELNVNALLLGDSALYLCASSFQGASGELFFGEGSRLTVL.

This chain connects TRBV5-4 to TRBJ1-3; 9 bases align to TRBD1. The germline gives CDR1 SGHNT, CDR2 YYREEE (reference sequence). The CDR3 spans 15 residues. The ends lost 7 bases at V and 3 bases at J; junction bases unmatched: 8. The CDR3 DNA is TGTGCCAGCCATACAGGGGGCGCGGGTGGAAACACCATATATTTT. As protein: CASHTGGAGGNTIYF. Full variable domain (missing parts from reference TRBV5-4 and TRBJ1-3): ETGVTQSPTHLIKTRGQQVTLRCSSQSGHNTVSWYQQALGQGPQFIFQYYREEENGRGNFPPRFSGLQFPNYSSELNVNALELDDSALYLCASHTGGAGGNTIYFGEGSWLTVV.

The gene calls are TRBV10-2 and TRBJ1-1; no clear D. Per germline, CDR1 WSHSY and CDR2 SAAADI. V dropped 3 bases and J dropped 11 bases, with 19 bases sitting between them. CDR3 length equals 14 residues. The CDR3 nucleotides read TGCGCCAGCAGTGACGTCCGCAGGATGAATGACGCTTTCTTT. Translation gives CASSDVRRMNDAFF.

The CDR3 region has the DNA TGTGCCAGCAGCCAACTCGTAACTCCTACGCAGTATTTT. Translation gives CASSQLVTPTQYF. V and J are TRBV14 and TRBJ2-3, with unresolved D. The CDR3 consists of 13 residues. Trimming pared 2 bases from V and 8 bases from J, leaving 11 bases between. Per germline, CDR1 SGHDN and CDR2 FVKESK.

The chain couples TRBV19 to TRBJ2-3, with 10 bases aligning to TRBD2. In germline, CDR1 is LNHDA, CDR2 SQIVND (reference sequence). This CDR3 spans 15 amino acids. V was clipped by 1 base and J by 8 bases; unmatched bases: 6. CDR3 coding DNA: TGTGCCAGTAGTATAGGAGCCGGGACTAGCGTTACGCAGTATTTT. Its translation is CASSIGAGTSVTQYF.

The chain links TRBV2 to TRBJ1-5; D may be TRBD1 (5 bases). The CDR3 runs to 13 residues. The ends were cut back, 10 bases at V and 4 bases at J, with 14 bases in the middle. Germline V gives CDR1 SNHLY, CDR2 FYNNEI. The CDR3 loop reads CAIRVVSNQPQHF. As DNA, the CDR3 is TGTGCCATCAGGGTAGTCTCAAATCAGCCCCAGCATTTT.

This chain connects TRBV14 to TRBJ2-1, with 8 nucleotides matching TRBD1. CDR3 length: 16 residues. J lost 7 bases, V lost 6 bases, and 14 bases had no gene match. Germline CDR1 reads SGHDN; CDR2 reads FVKESK. The CDR3 region is CASSRPGTGFGNEQFF. DNA for the CDR3: TGTGCCAGCAGTCGACCCGGGACAGGTTTCGGGAATGAGCAGTTCTTC.

This chain uses TRBV7-9 with TRBJ2-7, with no clear D. The V end was cut by 5 bases, the J end by 5 bases, with 10 bases between. Germline V lookup: CDR1 SEHNR, CDR2 FQNEAQ (reference sequence). The CDR3 runs 12 residues. The CDR3 DNA reads as TGTGCCAGCAGCCCCGGGTTGGACGAGCAGTACTTC. Protein: CASSPGLDEQYF.

The chain combines TRBV19 with TRBJ1-6; D uncertain. CDR1 is LNHDA, CDR2 SQIVND, per germline (reference sequence). Trimming took 3 bases from V and 6 from J, leaving 9 bases between them. This CDR3 is 14 amino acids long. The DNA of the CDR3 is TGTGCCAGTAGTATGGGGAGAGTTAATTCACCCCTCCACTTT. Amino acids: CASSMGRVNSPLHF.

The genes are TRBV29-1 and TRBJ2-7; 10 bases line up with TRBD2. From germline, CDR1 is SQVTM and CDR2 ANQGSEA. This CDR3 has 14 residues. Trimming removed 4 bases from V and 0 bases from J; junction bases left unmatched: 3. CDR3 protein: CSVGASGSSYEQYF. CDR3 nucleotides: TGCAGCGTTGGCGCTAGCGGGAGCTCCTACGAGCAGTACTTC.

This clone was seen more than once but under ten times. The chain couples TRBV6-4 to TRBJ2-2, with 7 bases identical to TRBD1. The CDR3 covers 16 residues. CDR1 and CDR2 from the germline V gene are MRHNA and SNTAGT. The junction had 7 bases not matched to a gene; V was cut back by 3 bases and J by 3 bases. This CDR3 is CASSDRGGADTGELFF. CDR3 DNA: TGTGCCAGCAGTGATAGAGGGGGCGCGGACACCGGGGAGCTGTTTTTT.

This sequence joins TRBV2 and TRBJ1-2, with 7 bases aligning to TRBD1. The germline V gene has CDR1 SNHLY and CDR2 FYNNEI. This CDR3 region has 16 residues. V shed 6 bases, J shed 6 bases, and the junction held 16 bases outside the gene matches. The DNA for the CDR3 is TGTGCCAGCAGCGACTACCCCACAGGGGATATAGATGGCTACACCTTC. It translates to CASSDYPTGDIDGYTF.

The chain couples TRBV28 to TRBJ1-1, with D possibly being TRBD1 (6 bases). Germline assignment: CDR1 MDHEN and CDR2 SYDVKM. The CDR3 runs to 13 residues. Deletions cut 6 bases from V and 4 bases from J, with 12 bases between. This CDR3 reads CASSPRGGTEAFF. In nucleotides, the CDR3 is TGTGCCAGCAGCCCAAGGGGGGGCACTGAAGCTTTCTTT.

V gene TRBV10-2 combines with J gene TRBJ1-1; D remains ambiguous. Germline CDR1 reads WSHSY; CDR2 reads SAAADI. V dropped 7 bases and J dropped 1 base, with 13 bases sitting between them. This CDR3 has 14 residues. The CDR3 is CASTPGRENTEAFF. The DNA of the CDR3 is TGCGCCAGCACCCCAGGACGGGAGAACACTGAAGCTTTCTTT.

The V call is TRBV2, the J call TRBJ2-1; a possible D gene is TRBD2 (6 bases). Between the trimmed V and J ends, which lost 4 bases and 4 bases, there was a span of 14 bases. The CDR3 covers 15 residues. Looked up from germline, CDR1 is SNHLY and CDR2 is FYNNEI. The CDR3 coding sequence is TGTGCCAGCAGTGTGGAGGGAGGCGAATACAATGAGCAGTTCTTC. Its translation: CASSVEGGEYNEQFF.

V and J are TRBV7-3 and TRBJ2-1, with 8 bases matching TRBD2. The germline V gene encodes CDR1 SGHTA and CDR2 FQGTGA. V was clipped by 5 bases and J by 9 bases; unmatched bases: 9. CDR3 length: 14 amino acids. Written as DNA, the CDR3 is TGTGCCAGCAGCCGATTGAGCGGGAGAGGTGAGCAGTTCTTC. Amino acid sequence: CASSRLSGRGEQFF.

The chain carries TRBV6-5 and TRBJ2-5; D gene ambiguous. This CDR3 contains 13 residues. Germline V gives CDR1 MNHEY, CDR2 SVGAGI. V dropped 8 bases and J dropped 3 bases, with 13 bases sitting between them. Here the CDR3 reads CASSSGLEETQYF. As DNA, the CDR3 is TGTGCCAGCTCCTCAGGCTTAGAAGAGACCCAGTACTTC.

The chain uses TRBV12-3 or TRBV12-4 and TRBJ2-7, with D perhaps matching TRBD2 (5 bases). Trimming took 5 bases from V and 9 from J, leaving 17 bases between them. This CDR3 has 13 amino acids. The CDR3 is CASSDYLGLGQYF. The CDR3 nucleotides are TGTGCCAGCAGTGACTATTTAGGGTTGGGGCAGTACTTC.

The J gene is TRBJ2-1, the V gene TRBV19; 7 bases fit TRBD1. The germline CDR1 and CDR2 sequences are LNHDA and SQIVND (reference sequence). This CDR3 region has 15 residues. Trimming removed 3 bases from V and 9 bases from J; junction bases left unmatched: 11. The CDR3 here is CASSIRQGGVVEQFF. CDR3 DNA: TGTGCCAGTAGTATCAGACAGGGCGGAGTTGTTGAGCAGTTCTTC.

This clone appeared once. This chain uses TRBV30 with TRBJ1-2; a possible D gene is TRBD1 (6 bases). Deletions cut 4 bases from V and 5 bases from J, with 8 bases between. CDR3 length equals 11 residues. Germline V gene data show CDR1 as GTSNPN and CDR2 as SVGIG (reference sequence). The chain's CDR3 is CAWNRDYGYTF. CDR3 nucleotide sequence: TGTGCCTGGAACAGGGATTATGGCTACACCTTC.

This clone was seen a handful of times. The rearrangement joins TRBV7-2 to TRBJ1-5; 7 bases line up with TRBD1. V shed 5 bases and J 1 base; nucleotides not matched to a gene: 2. The CDR3 has 14 amino acids. Germline CDR1 SGHTA, CDR2 FQGNSA. CDR3 protein: CASSIQGSNQPQHF. In nucleotides, the CDR3 is TGTGCCAGCAGCATACAGGGGAGCAATCAGCCCCAGCATTTT. Using reference TRBV7-2 and TRBJ1-5 for the parts outside the CDR3, the full variable domain is GAGVSQSPSNKVTEKGKDVELRCDPISGHTALYWYRQSLGQGLEFLIYFQGNSAPDKSGLPSDRFSAERTGGSVSTLTIQRTQQEDSAVYLCASSIQGSNQPQHFGDGTRLSIL.

This chain uses TRBV28 with TRBJ1-1, with 7 bases identical to TRBD1. With V trimmed by 3 bases and J by 2 bases, 6 bases remained unmatched. Germline CDR1 MDHEN, CDR2 SYDVKM. The CDR3 is 15 amino acids. CDR3 in amino acids: CASSFGGTVNTEAFF. CDR3 DNA sequence: TGTGCCAGCAGTTTTGGGGGGACAGTAAACACTGAAGCTTTCTTT.

V and J are TRBV6-1 and TRBJ1-5; a possible D gene is TRBD1 (5 bases). V lost 3 bases, J lost 2 bases, and 14 bases lay in between. The CDR3 runs 16 residues. Germline CDR1 is MNHNS and CDR2 is SASEGT. The CDR3 reads CASSDQGAVGNQPQHF. As DNA, the CDR3 is TGTGCCAGCAGTGACCAAGGGGCGGTAGGCAATCAGCCCCAGCATTTT.